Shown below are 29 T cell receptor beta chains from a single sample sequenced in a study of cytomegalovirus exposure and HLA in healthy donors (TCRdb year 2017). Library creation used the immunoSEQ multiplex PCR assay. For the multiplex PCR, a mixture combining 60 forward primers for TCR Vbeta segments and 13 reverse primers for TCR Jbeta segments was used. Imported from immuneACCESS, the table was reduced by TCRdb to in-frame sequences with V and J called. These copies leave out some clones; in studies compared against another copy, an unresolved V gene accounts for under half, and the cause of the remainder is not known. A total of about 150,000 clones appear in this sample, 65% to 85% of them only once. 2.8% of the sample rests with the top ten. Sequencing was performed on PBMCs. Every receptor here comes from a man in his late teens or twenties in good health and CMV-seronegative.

For the CDR3, the DNA is TGTGCCAGCAGTTTTTCCCCAGGGGGCAAGACAGATACGCAGTATTTT. It yields the protein CASSFSPGGKTDTQYF. The rearrangement links TRBV28 to TRBJ2-3; 8 nucleotides agree with TRBD1. Germline V gene sequence: CDR1 MDHEN, CDR2 SYDVKM. The J segment lost 3 bases and the V segment lost 3 bases, leaving 8 bases of the junction unmatched. This CDR3 is 16 amino acids long.

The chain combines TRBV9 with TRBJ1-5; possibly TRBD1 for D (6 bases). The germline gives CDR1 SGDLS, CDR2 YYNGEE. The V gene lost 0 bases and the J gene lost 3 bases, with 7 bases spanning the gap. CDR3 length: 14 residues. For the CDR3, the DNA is TGTGCCAGCAGCGTAGGGACAGCCAATCAGCCCCAGCATTTT. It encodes CASSVGTANQPQHF. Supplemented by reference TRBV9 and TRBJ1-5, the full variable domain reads DSGVTQTPKHLITATGQRVTLRCSPRSGDLSVYWYQQSLDQGLQFLIQYYNGEERAKGNILERFSAQQFPDLHSELNLSSLELGDSALYFCASSVGTANQPQHFGDGTRLSIL.

The CDR3 is CASSELAGGPTNTGELFF. DNA for the CDR3: TGCGCCAGCAGTGAACTAGCGGGGGGACCTACGAACACCGGGGAGCTGTTTTTT. This chain connects TRBV10-1 to TRBJ2-2; 12 bases are a match to TRBD2. V gave up 3 bases and J gave up 0 bases; unmatched junction bases: 5. From germline, CDR1 is WNHNN and CDR2 SYGVQD (reference sequence). This CDR3 is built from 18 residues.

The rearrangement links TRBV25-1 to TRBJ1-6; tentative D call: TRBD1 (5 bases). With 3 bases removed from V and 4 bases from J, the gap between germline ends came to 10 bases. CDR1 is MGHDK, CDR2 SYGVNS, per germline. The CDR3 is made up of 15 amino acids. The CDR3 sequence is CASSDRTPYNSPLHF. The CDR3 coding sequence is TGTGCCAGCAGTGATCGGACACCTTATAATTCACCCCTCCACTTT.

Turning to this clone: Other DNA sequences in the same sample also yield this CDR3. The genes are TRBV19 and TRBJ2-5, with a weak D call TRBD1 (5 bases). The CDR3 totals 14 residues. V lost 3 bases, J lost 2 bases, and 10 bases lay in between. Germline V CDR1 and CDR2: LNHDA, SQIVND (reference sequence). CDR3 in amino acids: CASSIGRTQETQYF. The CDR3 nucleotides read TGTGCCAGTAGTATCGGCAGGACACAAGAGACCCAGTACTTC.

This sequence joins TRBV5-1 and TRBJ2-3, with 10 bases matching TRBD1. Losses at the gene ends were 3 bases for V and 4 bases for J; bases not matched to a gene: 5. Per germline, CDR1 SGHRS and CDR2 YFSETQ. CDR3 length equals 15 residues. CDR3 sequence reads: CASSWGTGEADTQYF. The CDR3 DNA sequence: TGCGCCAGCAGCTGGGGGACAGGGGAGGCAGATACGCAGTATTTT. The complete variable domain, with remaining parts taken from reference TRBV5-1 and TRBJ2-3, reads KAGVTQTPRYLIKTRGQQVTLSCSPISGHRSVSWYQQTPGQGLQFLFEYFSETQRNKGNFPGRFSGRQFSNSRSEMNVSTLELGDSALYLCASSWGTGEADTQYFGPGTRLTVL.

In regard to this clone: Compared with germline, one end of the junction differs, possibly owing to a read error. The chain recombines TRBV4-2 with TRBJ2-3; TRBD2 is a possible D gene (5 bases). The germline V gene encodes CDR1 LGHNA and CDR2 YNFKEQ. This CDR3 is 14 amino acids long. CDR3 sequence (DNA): TGTGCCAGCAGCCGGGGAGCTAGCACAGATATGCAGTATTTT. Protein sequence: CASSRGASTDMQYF.

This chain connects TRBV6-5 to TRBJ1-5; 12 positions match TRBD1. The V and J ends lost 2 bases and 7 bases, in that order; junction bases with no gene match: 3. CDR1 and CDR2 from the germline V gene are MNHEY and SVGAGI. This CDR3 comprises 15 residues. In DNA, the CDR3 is TGTGCCAGCAGTTACACCGGGACAGGGGGCCAGCCCCAGCATTTT. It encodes CASSYTGTGGQPQHF.

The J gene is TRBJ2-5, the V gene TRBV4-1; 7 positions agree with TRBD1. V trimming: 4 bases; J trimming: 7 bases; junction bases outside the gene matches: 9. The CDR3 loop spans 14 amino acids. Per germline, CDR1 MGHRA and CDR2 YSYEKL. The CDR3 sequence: CASSPPGQLGTQYF. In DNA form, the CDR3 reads TGCGCCAGCAGCCCACCGGGACAGCTGGGGACCCAGTACTTC.

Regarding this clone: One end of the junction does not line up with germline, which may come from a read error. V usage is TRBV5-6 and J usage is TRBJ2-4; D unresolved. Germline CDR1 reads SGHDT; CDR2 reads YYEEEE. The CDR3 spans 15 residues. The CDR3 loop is CASSWRPEKENSQYF. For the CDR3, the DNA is TGTGCCAGCAGCTGGCGCCCAGAGAAAGAAAACAGTCAGTACTTC.

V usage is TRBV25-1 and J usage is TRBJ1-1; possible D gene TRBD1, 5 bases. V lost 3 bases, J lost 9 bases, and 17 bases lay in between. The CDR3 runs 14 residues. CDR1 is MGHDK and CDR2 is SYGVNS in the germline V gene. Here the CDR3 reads CASSETAAFSKAFF. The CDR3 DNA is TGTGCCAGCAGTGAGACAGCCGCCTTCAGTAAAGCTTTCTTT.

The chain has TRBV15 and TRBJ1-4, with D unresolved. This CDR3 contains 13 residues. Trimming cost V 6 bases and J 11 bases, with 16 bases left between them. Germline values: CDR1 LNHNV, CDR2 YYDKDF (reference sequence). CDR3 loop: CATRNSGLRKLFF. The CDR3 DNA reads TGTGCCACCAGGAACTCGGGATTACGGAAACTGTTTTTT.

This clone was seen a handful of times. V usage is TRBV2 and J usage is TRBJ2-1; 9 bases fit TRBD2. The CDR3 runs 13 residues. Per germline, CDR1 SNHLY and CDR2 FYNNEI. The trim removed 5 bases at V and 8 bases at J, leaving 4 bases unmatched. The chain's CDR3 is CASSRLAGDEQFF. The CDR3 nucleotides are TGTGCCAGCAGTCGGTTAGCGGGGGATGAGCAGTTCTTC.

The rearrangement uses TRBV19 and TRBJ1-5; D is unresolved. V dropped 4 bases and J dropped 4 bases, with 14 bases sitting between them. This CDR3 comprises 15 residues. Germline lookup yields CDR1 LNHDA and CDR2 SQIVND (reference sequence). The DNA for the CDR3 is TGTGCCAGTAGTAAGCAGGAAATGGCAAATCAGCCCCAGCATTTT. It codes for CASSKQEMANQPQHF.

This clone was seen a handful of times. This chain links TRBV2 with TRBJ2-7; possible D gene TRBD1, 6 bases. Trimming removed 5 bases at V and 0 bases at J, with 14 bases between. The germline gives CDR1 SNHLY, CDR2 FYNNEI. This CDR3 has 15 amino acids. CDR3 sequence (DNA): TGTGCCAGCAGTAGGACAGCCTTATCCTCCTACGAGCAGTACGTC. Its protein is CASSRTALSSYEQYV.

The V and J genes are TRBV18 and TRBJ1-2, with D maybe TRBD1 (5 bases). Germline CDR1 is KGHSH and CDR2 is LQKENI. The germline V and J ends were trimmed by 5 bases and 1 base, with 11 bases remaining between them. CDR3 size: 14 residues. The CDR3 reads CASSLGLVNYGYTF. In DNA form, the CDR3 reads TGTGCCAGCTCATTGGGACTGGTTAACTATGGCTACACCTTC.

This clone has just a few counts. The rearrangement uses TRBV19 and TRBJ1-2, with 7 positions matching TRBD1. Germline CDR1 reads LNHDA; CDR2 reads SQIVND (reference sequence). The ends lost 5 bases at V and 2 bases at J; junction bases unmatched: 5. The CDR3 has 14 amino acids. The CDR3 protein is CASSALDRNYGYTF. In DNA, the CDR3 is TGTGCCAGTAGTGCCCTGGACAGGAACTATGGCTACACCTTC.

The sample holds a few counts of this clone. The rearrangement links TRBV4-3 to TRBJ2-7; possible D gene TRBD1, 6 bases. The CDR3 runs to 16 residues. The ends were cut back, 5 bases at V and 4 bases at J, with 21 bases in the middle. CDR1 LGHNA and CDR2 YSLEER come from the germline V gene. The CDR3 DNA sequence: TGCGCCAGCAGCTTTCGGCTGTCGGGCAGGGGTTACGAGCAGTACGTC. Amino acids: CASSFRLSGRGYEQYV.

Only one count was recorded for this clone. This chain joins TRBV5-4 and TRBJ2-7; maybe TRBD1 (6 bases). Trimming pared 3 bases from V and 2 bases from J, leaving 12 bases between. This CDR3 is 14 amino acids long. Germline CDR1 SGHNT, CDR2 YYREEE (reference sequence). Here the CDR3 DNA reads TGTGCCAGCAGCTCTGGGACACCTACCTACGAGCAGTACGTC. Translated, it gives CASSSGTPTYEQYV.

The CDR3 region is CASNRDRDVPEAFF. The CDR3 DNA reads as TGTGCCAGCAACCGGGACAGAGATGTCCCTGAAGCTTTCTTT. This sequence joins TRBV19 and TRBJ1-1; the match to TRBD1 covers 7 bases. Germline CDR1 is LNHDA and CDR2 is SQIVND (reference sequence). Unmatched junction bases numbered 13, after V lost 9 bases and J lost 6 bases. The length of the CDR3 is 14 residues.

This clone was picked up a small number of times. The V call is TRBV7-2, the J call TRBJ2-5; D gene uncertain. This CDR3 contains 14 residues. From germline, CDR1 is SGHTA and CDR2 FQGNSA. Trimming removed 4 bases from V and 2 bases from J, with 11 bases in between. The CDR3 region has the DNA TGTGCCAGCAGCTCCCGACTCGTACAAGAGACCCAGTACTTC. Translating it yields CASSSRLVQETQYF.

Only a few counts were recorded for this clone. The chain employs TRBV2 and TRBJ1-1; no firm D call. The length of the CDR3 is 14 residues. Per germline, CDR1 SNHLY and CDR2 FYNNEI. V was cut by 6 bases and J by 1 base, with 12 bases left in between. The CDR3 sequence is CASSQDISNTEAFF. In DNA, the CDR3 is TGTGCCAGCAGCCAGGATATCTCGAACACTGAAGCTTTCTTT. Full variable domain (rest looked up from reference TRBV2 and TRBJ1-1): EPEVTQTPSHQVTQMGQEVILRCVPISNHLYFYWYRQILGQKVEFLVSFYNNEISEKSEIFDDQFSVERPDGSNFTLKIRSTKLEDSAMYFCASSQDISNTEAFFGQGTRLTVV.

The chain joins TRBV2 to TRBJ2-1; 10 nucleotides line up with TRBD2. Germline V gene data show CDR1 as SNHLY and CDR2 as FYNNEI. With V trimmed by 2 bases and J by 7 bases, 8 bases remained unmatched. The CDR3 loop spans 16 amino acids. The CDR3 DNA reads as TGTGCCAGCAGTGAATGGGGGCTAGCGGGGGATAATGAGCAGTTCTTC. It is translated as CASSEWGLAGDNEQFF.

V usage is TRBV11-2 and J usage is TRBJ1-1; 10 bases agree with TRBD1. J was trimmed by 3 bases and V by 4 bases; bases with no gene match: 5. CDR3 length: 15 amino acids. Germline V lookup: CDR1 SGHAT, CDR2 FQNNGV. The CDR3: CASSSRTGGYTEAFF. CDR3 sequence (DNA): TGTGCCAGCAGCTCCAGGACAGGGGGGTACACTGAAGCTTTCTTT.

For the CDR3, the DNA is TGTGCCAGCAGTCTGACAGCTAACTATGGCTACACCTTC. This gives the protein CASSLTANYGYTF. The chain carries TRBV27 and TRBJ1-2; D is possibly TRBD1 (5 bases). The CDR3 has 13 amino acids. Germline CDR1 reads MNHEY; CDR2 reads SMNVEV (reference sequence). Trimming took 5 bases from V and 0 from J, leaving 7 bases between them.

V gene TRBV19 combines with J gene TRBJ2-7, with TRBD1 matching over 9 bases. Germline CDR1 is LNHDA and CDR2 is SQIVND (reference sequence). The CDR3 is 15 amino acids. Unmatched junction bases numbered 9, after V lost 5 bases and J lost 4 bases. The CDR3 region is CASSPGTGILYEQYV. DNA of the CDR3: TGTGCCAGTAGTCCCGGGACAGGGATTTTGTACGAGCAGTACGTC.

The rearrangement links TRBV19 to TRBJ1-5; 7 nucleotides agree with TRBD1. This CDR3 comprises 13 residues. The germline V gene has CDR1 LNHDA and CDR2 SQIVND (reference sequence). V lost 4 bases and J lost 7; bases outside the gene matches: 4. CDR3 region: CASSKTGRQPQHF. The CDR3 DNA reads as TGTGCCAGTAGTAAGACAGGGAGGCAGCCCCAGCATTTT. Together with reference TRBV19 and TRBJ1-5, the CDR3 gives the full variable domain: DGGITQSPKYLFRKEGQNVTLSCEQNLNHDAMYWYRQDPGQGLRLIYYSQIVNDFQKGDIAEGYSVSREKKESFPLTVTSAQKNPTAFYLCASSKTGRQPQHFGDGTRLSIL.

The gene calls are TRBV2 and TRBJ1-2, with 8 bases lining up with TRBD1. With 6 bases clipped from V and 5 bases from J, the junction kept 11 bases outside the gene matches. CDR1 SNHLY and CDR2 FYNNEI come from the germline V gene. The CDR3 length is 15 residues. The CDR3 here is CASSGSTGGSYGYTF. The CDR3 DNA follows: TGTGCCAGCAGCGGATCTACAGGGGGATCGTATGGCTACACCTTC.

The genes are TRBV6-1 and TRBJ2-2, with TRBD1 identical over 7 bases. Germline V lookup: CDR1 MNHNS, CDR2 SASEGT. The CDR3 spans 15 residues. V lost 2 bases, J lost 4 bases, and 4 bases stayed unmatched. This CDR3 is CASSENDRVTGELFF. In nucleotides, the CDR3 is TGTGCCAGCAGTGAAAACGACAGGGTCACCGGGGAGCTGTTTTTT.